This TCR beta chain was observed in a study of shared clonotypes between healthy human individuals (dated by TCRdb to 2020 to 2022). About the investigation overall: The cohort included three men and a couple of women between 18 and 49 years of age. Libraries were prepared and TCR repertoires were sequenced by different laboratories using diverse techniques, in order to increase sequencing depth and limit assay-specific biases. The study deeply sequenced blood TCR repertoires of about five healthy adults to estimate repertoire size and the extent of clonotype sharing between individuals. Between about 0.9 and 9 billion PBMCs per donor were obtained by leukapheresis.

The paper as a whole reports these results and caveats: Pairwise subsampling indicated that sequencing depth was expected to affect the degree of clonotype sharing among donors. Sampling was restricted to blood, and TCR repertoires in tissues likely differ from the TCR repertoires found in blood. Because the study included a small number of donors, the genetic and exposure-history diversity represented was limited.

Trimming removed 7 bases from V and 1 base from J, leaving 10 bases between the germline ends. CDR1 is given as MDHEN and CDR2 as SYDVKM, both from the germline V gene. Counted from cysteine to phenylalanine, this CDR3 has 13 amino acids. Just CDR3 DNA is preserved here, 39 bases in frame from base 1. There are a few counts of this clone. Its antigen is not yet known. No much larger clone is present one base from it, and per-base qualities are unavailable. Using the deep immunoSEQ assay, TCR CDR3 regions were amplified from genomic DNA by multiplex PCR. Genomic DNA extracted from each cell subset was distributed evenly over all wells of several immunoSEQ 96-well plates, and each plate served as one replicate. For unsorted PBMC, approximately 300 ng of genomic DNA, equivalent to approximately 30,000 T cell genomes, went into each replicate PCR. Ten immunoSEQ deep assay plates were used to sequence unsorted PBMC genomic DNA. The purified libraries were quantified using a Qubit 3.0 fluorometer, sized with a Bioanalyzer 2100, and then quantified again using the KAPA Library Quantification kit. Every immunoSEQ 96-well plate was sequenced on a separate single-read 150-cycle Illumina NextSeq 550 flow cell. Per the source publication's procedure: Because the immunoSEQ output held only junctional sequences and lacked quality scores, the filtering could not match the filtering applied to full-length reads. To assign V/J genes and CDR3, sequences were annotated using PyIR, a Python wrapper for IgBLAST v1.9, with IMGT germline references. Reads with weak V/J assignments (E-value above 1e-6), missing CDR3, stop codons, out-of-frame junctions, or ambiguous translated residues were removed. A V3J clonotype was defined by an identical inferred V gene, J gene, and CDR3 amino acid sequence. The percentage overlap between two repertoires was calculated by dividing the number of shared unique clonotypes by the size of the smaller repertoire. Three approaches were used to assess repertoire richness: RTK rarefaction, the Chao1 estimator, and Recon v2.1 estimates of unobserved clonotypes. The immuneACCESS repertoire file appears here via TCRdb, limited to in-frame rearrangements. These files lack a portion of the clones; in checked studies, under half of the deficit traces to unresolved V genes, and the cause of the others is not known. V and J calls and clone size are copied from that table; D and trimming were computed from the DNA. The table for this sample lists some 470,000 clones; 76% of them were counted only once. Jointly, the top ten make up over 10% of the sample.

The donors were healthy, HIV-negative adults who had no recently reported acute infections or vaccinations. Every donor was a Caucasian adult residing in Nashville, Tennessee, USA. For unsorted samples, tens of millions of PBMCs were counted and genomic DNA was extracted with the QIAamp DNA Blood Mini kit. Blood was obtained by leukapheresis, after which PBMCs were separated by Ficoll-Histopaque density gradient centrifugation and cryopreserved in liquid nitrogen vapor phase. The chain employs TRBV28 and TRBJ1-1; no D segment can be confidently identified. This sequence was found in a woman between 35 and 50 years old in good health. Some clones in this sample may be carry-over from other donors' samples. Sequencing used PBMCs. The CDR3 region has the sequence CASIQPSNTEAFF. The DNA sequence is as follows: TGTGCCAGCATACAGCCATCGAACACTGAAGCTTTCTTT.